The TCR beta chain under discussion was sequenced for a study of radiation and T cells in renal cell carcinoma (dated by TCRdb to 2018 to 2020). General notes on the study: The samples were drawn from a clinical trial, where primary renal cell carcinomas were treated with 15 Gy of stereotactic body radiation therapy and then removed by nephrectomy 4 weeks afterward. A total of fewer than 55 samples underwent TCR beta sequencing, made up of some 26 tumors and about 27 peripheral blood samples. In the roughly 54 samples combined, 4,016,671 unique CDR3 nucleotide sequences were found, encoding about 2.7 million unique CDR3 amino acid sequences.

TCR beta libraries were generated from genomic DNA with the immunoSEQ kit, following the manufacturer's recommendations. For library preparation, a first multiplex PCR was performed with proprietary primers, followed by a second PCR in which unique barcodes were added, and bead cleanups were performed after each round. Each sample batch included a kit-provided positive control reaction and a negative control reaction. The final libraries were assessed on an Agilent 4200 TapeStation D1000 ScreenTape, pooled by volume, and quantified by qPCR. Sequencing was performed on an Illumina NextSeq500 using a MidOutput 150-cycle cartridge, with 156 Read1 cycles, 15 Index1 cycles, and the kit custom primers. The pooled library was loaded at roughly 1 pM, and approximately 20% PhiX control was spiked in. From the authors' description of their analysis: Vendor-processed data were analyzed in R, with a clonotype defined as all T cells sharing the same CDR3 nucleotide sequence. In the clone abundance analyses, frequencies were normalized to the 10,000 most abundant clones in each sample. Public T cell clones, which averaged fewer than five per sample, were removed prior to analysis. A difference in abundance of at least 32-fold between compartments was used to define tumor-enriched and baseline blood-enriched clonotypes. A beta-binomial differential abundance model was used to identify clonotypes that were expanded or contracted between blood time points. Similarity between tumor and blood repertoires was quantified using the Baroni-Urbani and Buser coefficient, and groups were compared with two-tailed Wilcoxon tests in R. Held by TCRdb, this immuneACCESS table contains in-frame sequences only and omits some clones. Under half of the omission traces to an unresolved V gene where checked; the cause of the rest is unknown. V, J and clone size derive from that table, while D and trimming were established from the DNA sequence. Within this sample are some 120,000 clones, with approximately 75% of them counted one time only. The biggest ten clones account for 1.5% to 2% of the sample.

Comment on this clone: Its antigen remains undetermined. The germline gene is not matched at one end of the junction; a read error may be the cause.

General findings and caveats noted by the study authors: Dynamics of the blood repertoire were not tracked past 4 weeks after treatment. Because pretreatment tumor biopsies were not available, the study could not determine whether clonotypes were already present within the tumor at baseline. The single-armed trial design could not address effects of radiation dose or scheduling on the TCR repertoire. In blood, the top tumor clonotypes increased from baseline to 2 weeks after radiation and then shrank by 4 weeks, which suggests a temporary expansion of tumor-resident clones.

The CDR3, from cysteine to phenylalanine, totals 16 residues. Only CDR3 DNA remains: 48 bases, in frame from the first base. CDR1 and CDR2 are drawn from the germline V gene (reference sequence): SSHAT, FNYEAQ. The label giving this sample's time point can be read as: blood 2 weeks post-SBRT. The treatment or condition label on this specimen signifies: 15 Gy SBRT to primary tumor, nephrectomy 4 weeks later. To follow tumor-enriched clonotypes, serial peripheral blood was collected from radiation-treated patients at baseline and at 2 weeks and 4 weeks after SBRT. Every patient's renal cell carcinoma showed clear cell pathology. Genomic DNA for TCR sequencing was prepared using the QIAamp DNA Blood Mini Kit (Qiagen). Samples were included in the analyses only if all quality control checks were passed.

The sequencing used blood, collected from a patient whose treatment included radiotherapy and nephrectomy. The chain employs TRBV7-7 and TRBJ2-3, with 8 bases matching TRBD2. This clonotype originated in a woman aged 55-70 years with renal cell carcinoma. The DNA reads TGTGCTAGCAGCCGTAATCCGGGACTAGACACAGATACGCAGTATTTT. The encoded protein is CASSRNPGLDTDTQYF.